Here is one T cell receptor beta chain with its context. This clonotype came up a few times. The target of this receptor is not known. The sample holds no much larger clone one base away, and base qualities are not on file. The data were obtained in a study of blood T cells in healthy people across ages (dated by TCRdb to between 2015 and 2016). The study in broad terms: Template switching captured roughly one uniquely barcoded TCR beta cDNA molecule per two T cells in model experiments. To track age-related changes in TCR beta repertoire diversity, the study relied on deep sequencing normalized with unique cDNA molecular identifiers. Donors were grouped into four age groups: young (average approximately 15 years), middle-aged (39), aged (around 62) and long-lived (less than 85). Donors of different ages were randomly distributed across sequencing lanes to avoid experimental bias. For two donors (one aged 18 to 29 and one aged 80 or older), the study analyzed two additional independent replicas of 1 million unique cDNA reads from the same blood draw.

Libraries were prepared through 5' RACE. The instrument was an Illumina HiSeq 2500. A second PCR of about 7 to 12 cycles was run with a J-beta primer mix and a sample-barcoded 5' primer. Each TCR beta cDNA molecule received a unique molecular identifier from a template-switch 5' adaptor carrying 12 random nucleotides. At least 2.5 million CDR3-containing paired-end reads were obtained from each sample. First-strand cDNA synthesis was performed from all RNA using the Mint cDNA synthesis kit, with priming by a TRBC-specific oligonucleotide. Following uracil-DNA glycosylase treatment, a first 18-cycle PCR with universal primers M1SS and BC2_uni_R was performed on all cDNA. The original methods were these. Normalization of each sample was performed by random selection of 1 million high-quality reads, each carrying a distinct molecular identifier. Instead of being binned into consensus sequences, reads that shared molecular identifiers were thrown out. MiTCR, set to a Q25 quality threshold and the strictest error-elimination algorithm, was used for CDR3 identification, clonotype clustering and error correction. A nonparametric unseen species model using Euler transformation provided a lower-bound estimate of total TCR beta diversity. The public sequencing data were trimmed at Q25 with fastp and processed into clonotypes with MiXCR by TCRdb, which kept only in-frame beta chains. One record per CDR3 amino acid sequence lists the most common genes and DNA. These V and J calls originate from TCRdb's pipeline instead of the authors' own analysis. The sample includes 600,000 or so distinct CDR3 sequences, with 25% to 30% observed a single time. Approximately 14% of the sample goes to the ten largest clones.

Points the paper makes about the study in general: As age increased, observed TCR beta diversity per million T cells dropped in a roughly linear way, and a significant reduction was already evident by age approximately 40. Estimates of total diversity from one million sequenced T cells were regarded as lower bounds and underestimates. Donor CMV infection status was unknown, potentially confounding age-related changes in expanded clonotypes. The percentage of naive T cells measured by flow cytometry correlated strongly with observed TCR beta diversity. Since profiling was done on bulk unsorted PBMCs, naive and antigen-experienced compartments could not be conclusively compared. The long-lived group showed more naive CD4+ T cells, fewer expanded clones and increased TCR diversity than the aged group, suggesting age selection.

The donors were roughly 40 Caucasian individuals from Russia, aged roughly 6 to 90 years, who were systemically healthy. Approximately 9.3 milliliters of peripheral blood were collected from each donor into EDTA-treated Vacutainer tubes. PBMCs were isolated by Ficoll-Paque density-gradient centrifugation, with at least 7 million obtained per sample. Trizol reagent was used to extract total RNA from PBMCs, with at least 5 micrograms per sample. Naive CD45RAhigh/CD27high T cell percentages were measured by flow cytometry on a PBMC aliquot from every donor. Its CDR3 holds 18 amino acids, cysteine through phenylalanine. This entry keeps only the CDR3 DNA: 54 bases, framed from base 1. V and J are truncated by 3 bases and 9 bases respectively, leaving an intervening sequence of 27 bases. CDR1 is given as LGHDT and CDR2 as YNNKEL, both from the germline V gene (reference sequence).

Recombination linked TRBV3-1 to TRBJ2-1; the D gene assignment is perhaps TRBD1 or TRBD2, with each matching 5 bases. The specimen sequenced was blood. This clonotype originated in an elderly woman in good health. The nucleotides are TGTGCCAGCAGCCAGTTCAGCGCCGGGACGGGGAGAGTGGGTGAGCAGTTCTTC. Translated, it reads CASSQFSAGTGRVGEQFF.